This T cell receptor (beta chain) was identified in a study of blood T cell repertoires in COVID-19. The wider study: COVID-19 samples, acute and convalescent, were from the United States, Italy and Spain. PBMCs, B-cell-depleted T cells, or T cells provided the cDNA or gDNA that made up the material.

Authors' methods: Estimated nucleated cell counts came from reference gene primer amplification. Assay used: immunoSEQ multiplex PCR; TCRdb lists only in-frame clones, some missing. V and J calls and clone size come straight from that table; D and trimming were deduced from the DNA. The sample yields under 500,000 clones, more than 85% seen once. This TCR derives from a woman aged 25 to 39 with acute or convalescent COVID-19. Sample: peripheral blood.

The CDR3 protein is CSVAWRGTEAFF. CDR3 nucleotides: TGCAGCGTTGCTTGGAGGGGCACTGAAGCTTTCTTT. J is TRBJ1-1 and V is TRBV29-1, with D possibly TRBD1 on 5 matching bases. Germline CDR1 and CDR2: SQVTM and ANQGSEA. V was clipped by 4 bases and J by 4 bases, with 10 bases between them. The CDR3 covers 12 residues.